The clone carrying this TCR beta chain showed up just a few times. This entry comes from a study of T cells in Graves' hyperthyroidism and ophthalmopathy. Clinical symptoms, serum thyroxine and TRAb, thyroid ultrasound and orbital computed tomography were used for the diagnoses. The germline V and J ends were trimmed by 2 bases and 6 bases, with 14 bases remaining between them. Germline lookup yields CDR1 MDHEN and CDR2 SYDVKM. This CDR3 has 15 amino acids. The source material, RNA transcripts, was used to amplify TCR beta CDR3 regions. During a first-round RT-PCR of the TCR CDR3, the HTBI primer set was used. TCRdb reanalysed the multiplex PCR reads using MiXCR and keeps one entry per CDR3 protein. This table holds roughly 530,000 distinct CDR3 sequences, roughly 18% found once.

The TCR sequence derives from a woman aged 18-29 years with Graves' ophthalmopathy. Sequences were obtained from blood. J is TRBJ1-5 and V is TRBV28; D is possibly TRBD1 (6 bases). CDR3 bases: TGTGCCAGCAGTTTAAACGGGGGGCACGGTCAGCCCCAGCATTTT. As protein: CASSLNGGHGQPQHF.